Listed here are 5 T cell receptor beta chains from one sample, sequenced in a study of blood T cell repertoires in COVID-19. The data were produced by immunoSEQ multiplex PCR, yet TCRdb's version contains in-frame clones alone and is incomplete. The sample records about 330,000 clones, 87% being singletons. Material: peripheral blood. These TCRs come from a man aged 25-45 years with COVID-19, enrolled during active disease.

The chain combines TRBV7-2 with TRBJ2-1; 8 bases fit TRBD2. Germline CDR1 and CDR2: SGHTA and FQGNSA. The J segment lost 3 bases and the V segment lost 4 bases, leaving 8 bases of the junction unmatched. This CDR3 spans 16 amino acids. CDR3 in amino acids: CASSYSGTSFYNEQFF. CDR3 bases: TGTGCCAGCAGCTATTCCGGGACTAGTTTCTACAATGAGCAGTTCTTC. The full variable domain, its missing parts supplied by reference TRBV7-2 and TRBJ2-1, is GAGVSQSPSNKVTEKGKDVELRCDPISGHTALYWYRQSLGQGLEFLIYFQGNSAPDKSGLPSDRFSAERTGGSVSTLTIQRTQQEDSAVYLCASSYSGTSFYNEQFFGPGTRLTVL.

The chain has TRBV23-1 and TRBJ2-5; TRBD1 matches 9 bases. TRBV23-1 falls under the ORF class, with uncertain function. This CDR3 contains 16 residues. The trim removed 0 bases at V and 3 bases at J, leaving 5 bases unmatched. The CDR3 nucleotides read TGCGCCAGCAGTCAATCTACAGGGGGCCAGGAAGAGACCCAGTACTTC. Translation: CASSQSTGGQEETQYF.

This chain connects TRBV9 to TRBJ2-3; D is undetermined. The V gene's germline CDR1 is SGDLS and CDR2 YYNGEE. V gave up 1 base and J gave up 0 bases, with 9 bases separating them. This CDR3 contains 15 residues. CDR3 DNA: TGTGCCAGCAGCGTATCTGGCACAAGCACAGATACGCAGTATTTT. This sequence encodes CASSVSGTSTDTQYF.

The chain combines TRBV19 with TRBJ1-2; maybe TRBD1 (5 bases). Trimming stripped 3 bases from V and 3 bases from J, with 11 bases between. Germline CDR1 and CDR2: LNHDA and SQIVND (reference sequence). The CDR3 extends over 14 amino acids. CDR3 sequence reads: CASSMRAGDYGYTF. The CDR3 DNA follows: TGTGCCAGTAGTATGAGGGCGGGGGACTATGGCTACACCTTC.

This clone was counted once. The CDR3 nucleotides read TGTGCCAGCAGCCAGGACCGACAGGGGGCGGCGATGAACACTGAAGCTTTCTTT. Amino acids: CASSQDRQGAAMNTEAFF. The rearrangement uses TRBV3-1 (or the pseudogene TRBV3-2) and TRBJ1-1; 10 bases fit TRBD1. Trimming removed 3 bases from V and 0 bases from J; junction bases left unmatched: 10. The germline V gene encodes CDR1 LGHDT and CDR2 YNNKEL (reference sequence). This CDR3 region has 18 residues.